This T cell receptor (beta chain) stems from a study of response to subunit inactivated influenza vaccine. Points from the study as a whole: Authors suggested each seasonal flu vaccination may recruit only limited numbers of new T cells.

This clonotype has only a few counts. Its matching antigen is unknown. V lost 0 bases to trimming and J lost 0 bases, with 9 bases between them. The CDR3 consists of 16 residues. Germline lookup yields CDR1 MGHRA and CDR2 YSYEKL. Each CDR3 protein is one row after TCRdb ran MiXCR on the RT-PCR reads. The data hold roughly 570,000 distinct CDR3 sequences, with over 10% observed a single time. This sequence was found in a middle-aged man who received an inactivated influenza vaccine. The starting material was PBMCs from blood, obtained around seven weeks after vaccination. The chain carries TRBV4-1 and TRBJ1-3; no definite D call. The CDR3 is CASSQDGRGSGNTIYF. CDR3 bases: TGCGCCAGCAGCCAAGATGGGAGAGGCTCTGGAAACACCATATATTTT.